This note documents a single T cell receptor (beta chain) sequence. This record comes from a study of blood T cell repertoires in COVID-19. Sequenced by immunoSEQ multiplex PCR; TCRdb stores in-frame clones only, minus some. The sample lists 380,000 or so clones; less than 90% were seen once. With 6 bases removed from V and 5 bases from J, the gap between germline ends came to 17 bases. The germline V gene encodes CDR1 MNHEY and CDR2 SVGAGI. This CDR3 comprises 15 residues. The chain links TRBV6-5 to TRBJ1-3; no clear D gene. The origin of this receptor is a woman aged 55 to 70 with COVID-19, enrolled during active disease. Sequencing was done on a sample of peripheral blood. The CDR3 is CASRPKTWLRNTIYF. CDR3 DNA: TGTGCCAGCAGACCCAAAACATGGCTCAGAAACACCATATATTTT.